One and the same sample provided the 20 T cell receptor beta chains below, sequenced in a study of blood T cells in healthy people across ages. The authors ran a second PCR of roughly 6 to 12 cycles using a sample-barcoded 5' primer and a J-beta primer mix. TCRdb redid the calling of the 5' RACE reads with MiXCR, one entry per CDR3 protein. Found here are around 1,700,000 distinct CDR3 sequences, under 30% of them singletons; the top ten hold roughly 8%. Sequenced sample: blood. The receptors stem from a woman aged 25 to 39 in good health.

The chain joins TRBV11-2 to TRBJ2-1, with TRBD2 matching over 8 bases. The junction had 12 bases not matched to a gene; V was cut back by 5 bases and J by 9 bases. Germline CDR1 is SGHAT and CDR2 is FQNNGV. The CDR3 totals 15 residues. The CDR3 reads CASSLNSGKRTEQFF. CDR3 DNA: TGTGCCAGCAGCCTGAATAGCGGGAAGCGCACTGAGCAGTTCTTC.

This clonotype was picked up many times. V gene TRBV29-1 combines with J gene TRBJ2-1; TRBD2 matches at 10 bases. Germline V lookup: CDR1 SQVTM, CDR2 ANQGSEA. V lost 0 bases, J lost 7 bases, and 3 bases stayed unmatched. CDR3 length equals 14 residues. CDR3 sequence (DNA): TGCAGCGTTGAAGAAGCGGGAGGGCGGAATGAGCAGTTCTTC. It codes for CSVEEAGGRNEQFF.

This sequence joins TRBV6-5 and TRBJ1-1; D ambiguous. Germline values: CDR1 MNHEY, CDR2 SVGAGI. V lost 7 bases, J lost 5 bases, and 8 bases lay in between. The CDR3 spans 11 residues. CDR3 coding DNA: TGTGCCAGCATTAGAAGGACTGAAGCTTTCTTT. Translating gives CASIRRTEAFF.

This clonotype has more than one count but fewer than ten. This chain connects TRBV18 to TRBJ2-1; no firm D call. Between the trimmed V and J ends, which lost 6 bases and 4 bases, there was a span of 13 bases. CDR1 and CDR2 from the germline V gene are KGHSH and LQKENI. The CDR3 has 14 amino acids. The CDR3 here is CASSQASRYNEQFF. The CDR3 DNA sequence: TGTGCCAGCTCGCAAGCCTCAAGATACAATGAGCAGTTCTTC.

The table lists this clonotype with a few counts. The genes are TRBV2 and TRBJ2-1; D possibly matches TRBD1 or TRBD2 (7 bases each). Deletions cut 7 bases from V and 4 bases from J, with 14 bases between. Germline CDR1 reads SNHLY; CDR2 reads FYNNEI. CDR3 length equals 14 residues. DNA for the CDR3: TGTGCCAGCAACTGGGAGGGGGCTTACAATGAGCAGTTCTTC. It codes for CASNWEGAYNEQFF.

As concerns this clonotype: This clone may be a read error of a much larger clone one base away. The V gene is TRBV28, the J gene TRBJ2-5, with 8 bases identical to TRBD2. There are 17 residues in the CDR3. The ends lost 6 bases at V and 11 bases at J; junction bases unmatched: 23. Germline V lookup: CDR1 MDHEN, CDR2 SYDVKM. The CDR3 loop reads CASSPHKSGTRAYGQYF. In DNA, the CDR3 is TGTGCCAGCAGCCCCCACAAGTCCGGGACTAGGGCCTACGGGCAGTACTTC.

On this clonotype: One end of the junction is discordant with germline, which a read error may explain. This rearrangement joins TRBV7-9 to TRBJ2-5; D not resolved. The CDR3 totals 13 residues. Germline V gene sequence: CDR1 SEHNR, CDR2 FQNEAQ (reference sequence). CDR3 residues: CASSLWTQGTQYF. The CDR3 DNA sequence: TGTGCCAGCAGCCTCTGGACCCAAGGGACCCAGTACTTC.

This clonotype was observed a few times. This chain joins TRBV4-1 and TRBJ1-1; 7 bases are a match to TRBD1. Germline CDR1 is MGHRA and CDR2 is YSYEKL. The V and J ends lost 0 bases and 5 bases, in that order; junction bases with no gene match: 12. This CDR3 has 17 amino acids. CDR3 bases: TGCGCCAGCAGCCAAGAAGGCGTCAGGGGGTACGGAACTGAAGCTTTCTTT. Its protein product is CASSQEGVRGYGTEAFF.

The V and J genes are TRBV7-2 and TRBJ1-1; no clear D gene. Deletions cut 2 bases from V and 5 bases from J, with 12 bases between. Germline values: CDR1 SGHTA, CDR2 FQGNSA. The CDR3 is made up of 14 amino acids. CDR3 region: CASSLQSGSTEAFF. The CDR3, as DNA: TGTGCCAGCAGCTTACAGTCGGGGTCTACTGAAGCTTTCTTT. The whole variable domain, remainder taken from reference TRBV7-2 and TRBJ1-1, is GAGVSQSPSNKVTEKGKDVELRCDPISGHTALYWYRQSLGQGLEFLIYFQGNSAPDKSGLPSDRFSAERTGGSVSTLTIQRTQQEDSAVYLCASSLQSGSTEAFFGQGTRLTVV.

In its sample, this clonotype was seen a few times. This chain joins TRBV5-1 and TRBJ1-4; TRBD1 might be the D (6 bases). The CDR3 sequence is 14 residues long. CDR1 is SGHRS and CDR2 is YFSETQ in the germline V gene. V lost 0 bases, J lost 8 bases, and 11 bases lay in between. DNA for the CDR3: TGCGCCAGCAGCTTGGAAGGGGGTTCAGAAAAACTGTTTTTT. Amino acid sequence: CASSLEGGSEKLFF.

J is TRBJ2-7 and V is TRBV2; tentative D call: TRBD2 (6 bases). The CDR3 extends over 13 amino acids. Looked up from germline, CDR1 is SNHLY and CDR2 is FYNNEI. V was pared by 8 bases and J by 9 bases, with 20 bases between. The CDR3 DNA is TGTGCCAGCTGCCGGGAGCACCCTGAGGGGCAGTACTTC. Protein: CASCREHPEGQYF. The whole variable domain, remainder taken from reference TRBV2 and TRBJ2-7, is EPEVTQTPSHQVTQMGQEVILRCVPISNHLYFYWYRQILGQKVEFLVSFYNNEISEKSEIFDDQFSVERPDGSNFTLKIRSTKLEDSAMYFCASCREHPEGQYFGPGTRLTVT.

The rearrangement links TRBV28 to TRBJ1-4; D is perhaps TRBD1 (5 bases). Germline CDR1 reads MDHEN; CDR2 reads SYDVKM. This CDR3 has 17 residues. Trimming stripped 3 bases from V and 3 bases from J, with 17 bases between. CDR3 DNA sequence: TGTGCCAGCAGTTTTGGGAGGGGATTTGGGGCTAATGAAAAACTGTTTTTT. Its protein product is CASSFGRGFGANEKLFF.

The chain links TRBV30 to TRBJ2-1; D is unresolved. The germline V and J ends were trimmed by 3 bases and 6 bases, with 9 bases remaining between them. The germline gives CDR1 GTSNPN, CDR2 SVGIG (reference sequence). CDR3 length: 12 residues. CDR3 region: CAWRARLNEQFF. As DNA, the CDR3 is TGTGCCTGGAGGGCCAGGCTCAATGAGCAGTTCTTC.

This clonotype was seen repeatedly, ten times or more. The V gene is TRBV5-1, the J gene TRBJ2-7, with unresolved D. This CDR3 is 13 amino acids long. Trimming shortened V by 2 bases and J by 2 bases, and 8 bases separated the two germline ends. Per germline, CDR1 SGHRS and CDR2 YFSETQ. In DNA form, the CDR3 reads TGCGCCAGCAGCTTTTCAGACCCCTACGAGCAGTACTTC. It yields the protein CASSFSDPYEQYF.

At least ten counts were recorded for this clonotype. V and J are TRBV6-2 or TRBV6-3 and TRBJ2-7; possible D gene TRBD2, 5 bases. V lost 0 bases and J 2 bases, leaving 20 bases between the germline ends. The germline CDR1 and CDR2 sequences are MNHEY and SVGEGT. The CDR3 contains 18 residues. The CDR3: CASSYSSREREGTYEQYF. The CDR3 DNA reads as TGTGCCAGCAGTTACTCGAGTCGGGAAAGGGAAGGCACCTACGAGCAGTACTTC.

This clonotype has just a few counts. The J gene is TRBJ2-1, the V gene TRBV20-1; TRBD1 matches 9 bases. With 3 bases clipped from V and 5 bases from J, the junction kept 8 bases outside the gene matches. Germline CDR1 reads DFQATT; CDR2 reads SNEGSKA (reference sequence). The CDR3 is made up of 15 amino acids. The CDR3 loop reads CSASDYGTGNNEQFF. CDR3 DNA sequence: TGCAGTGCTAGCGATTACGGGACAGGGAACAATGAGCAGTTCTTC.

This clonotype was seen more than once but under ten times. The V call is TRBV20-1, the J call TRBJ2-3, with a weak D call TRBD1 (6 bases). The CDR3 spans 15 residues. V was pared by 0 bases and J by 6 bases, with 16 bases between. From germline, CDR1 is DFQATT and CDR2 SNEGSKA (reference sequence). CDR3 in DNA: TGCAGTGCTAGAGAGGGTGGTGGGGGCGACGATACGCAGTATTTT. Amino acids: CSAREGGGGDDTQYF.

This clonotype was observed a few times. This chain joins TRBV11-2 and TRBJ2-1; 9 bases map to TRBD2. Per the germline V gene, CDR1 is SGHAT and CDR2 is FQNNGV. Trimming at V came to 6 bases and at J to 7 bases, leaving 10 bases not matched to a gene. This CDR3 has 15 residues. The CDR3 protein is CASRPRTSEGNEQFF. CDR3 DNA: TGTGCCAGCAGGCCTAGGACTAGCGAGGGGAATGAGCAGTTCTTC.

This clonotype was detected only a few times. The V and J genes are TRBV7-2 and TRBJ2-6, with a weak D call TRBD2 (6 bases). CDR3 length: 19 amino acids. V was trimmed by 5 bases and J by 2 bases, leaving 22 bases between them. Germline assignment: CDR1 SGHTA and CDR2 FQGNSA. The CDR3 spells CASSPTDRRRGAGANVLTF. CDR3 nucleotide sequence: TGTGCCAGCAGCCCCACCGACCGTCGGCGGGGAGCTGGGGCCAACGTCCTGACTTTC.

This clonotype has at least ten counts. The DNA for the CDR3 is TGTGCCAGCAGTGCGACAGCGACGTCCTACGAGCAGTACTTC. Translation gives CASSATATSYEQYF. The chain is built from TRBV28 and TRBJ2-7, with D maybe TRBD1 (5 bases). Looked up from germline, CDR1 is MDHEN and CDR2 is SYDVKM. The CDR3 totals 14 residues. V lost 5 bases to trimming and J lost 1 base, with 12 bases between them.